These 28 T cell receptor beta chains share one sample of origin, sequenced in a study of blood T cell repertoires in COVID-19. Assay: immunoSEQ multiplex PCR; the TCRdb copy retains only in-frame clones and omits some. This sample yields approximately 250,000 clones, of which about 80% are seen a single time; over 14% belongs to the top ten. The sample taken for sequencing was PBMCs or T cells enriched from blood (not recorded which). The receptor source for this set is a man aged 40-49 years who had recovered from COVID-19.

The chain combines TRBV28 with TRBJ1-1; 7 bases fit TRBD1. The CDR3 is 14 amino acids. Per the germline V gene, CDR1 is MDHEN and CDR2 is SYDVKM. J was trimmed by 3 bases and V by 2 bases; bases with no gene match: 3. CDR3 sequence reads: CASSLGGGDTEAFF. The CDR3 coding sequence is TGTGCCAGCAGTTTAGGAGGGGGCGACACTGAAGCTTTCTTT.

The chain links TRBV5-1 to TRBJ1-1; tentative D call: TRBD1 (6 bases). Trimming shortened V by 2 bases and J by 4 bases, and 9 bases separated the two germline ends. The germline V gene has CDR1 SGHRS and CDR2 YFSETQ. The CDR3 consists of 13 residues. The CDR3 DNA reads TGCGCCAGCAGCTTACAGGGTCGCACTGAAGCTTTCTTT. It codes for CASSLQGRTEAFF. Together with reference TRBV5-1 and TRBJ1-1, the CDR3 gives the full variable domain: KAGVTQTPRYLIKTRGQQVTLSCSPISGHRSVSWYQQTPGQGLQFLFEYFSETQRNKGNFPGRFSGRQFSNSRSEMNVSTLELGDSALYLCASSLQGRTEAFFGQGTRLTVV.

J is TRBJ1-1 and V is TRBV6-5; D is unclear. The CDR3 loop spans 13 amino acids. Germline assignment: CDR1 MNHEY and CDR2 SVGAGI. The V end was cut by 8 bases, the J end by 1 base, with 11 bases between. The CDR3 protein is CASFIRGNTEAFF. In DNA form, the CDR3 reads TGTGCCAGCTTCATCCGGGGGAACACTGAAGCTTTCTTT.

The rearrangement uses TRBV28 and TRBJ1-5, with D hard to call. Germline V CDR1 and CDR2: MDHEN, SYDVKM. Trimming removed 3 bases at V and 2 bases at J, with 14 bases between. CDR3 length: 16 amino acids. The CDR3, as DNA: TGTGCCAGCAGTTTTCAAGGATCGAGGGGCAATCAGCCCCAGCATTTT. Its protein product is CASSFQGSRGNQPQHF.

The chain recombines TRBV7-6 with TRBJ2-1; D remains unclear. Trimming took off 4 bases at V and 6 bases at J, with 19 bases between the two ends. The germline CDR1 and CDR2 sequences are SGHVS and FNYEAQ. The CDR3 extends over 16 amino acids. CDR3 DNA: TGTGCCAGCAGCTCGATTGACTCTTACGTTGCCAATGAGCAGTTCTTC. This translates into CASSSIDSYVANEQFF.

The rearrangement links TRBV7-9 to TRBJ1-1, with 10 bases matching TRBD1. Germline V CDR1 and CDR2: SEHNR, FQNEAQ (reference sequence). This CDR3 region has 14 residues. V was pared by 5 bases and J by 10 bases, with 10 bases of the junction left unmatched. The CDR3 reads CASSPYGQGDPAFF. The CDR3 bases are TGTGCCAGCAGCCCATATGGACAGGGGGATCCAGCTTTCTTT. Drawing the rest from reference TRBV7-9 and TRBJ1-1, the complete variable domain is DTGVSQNPRHKITKRGQNVTFRCDPISEHNRLYWYRQTLGQGPEFLTYFQNEAQLEKSRLLSDRFSAERPKGSFSTLEIQRTEQGDSAMYLCASSPYGQGDPAFFGQGTRLTVV.

The genes are TRBV9 and TRBJ2-3; 12 bases line up with TRBD2. Germline V gene lookup returns CDR1 SGDLS and CDR2 YYNGEE. J lost 7 bases, V lost 3 bases, and 3 bases had no gene match. This CDR3 region has 14 residues. CDR3 sequence reads: CASSGLAGENTQYF. The DNA of the CDR3 is TGTGCCAGCAGCGGACTAGCGGGAGAGAATACGCAGTATTTT.

This clone was observed a few times. The rearrangement joins TRBV6-2 or TRBV6-3 to TRBJ1-6; TRBD1 aligns across 9 bases. The V gene end was trimmed by 4 bases and the J gene end by 10 bases; junction bases not matched to a gene: 5. Germline V lookup: CDR1 MNHEY, CDR2 SVGEGT. This CDR3 is 14 amino acids long. The CDR3: CASSLGTGHSPLHF. CDR3 DNA: TGTGCCAGCAGTTTGGGGACAGGGCACTCACCCCTCCACTTT.

This clone is a singleton in its sample. The chain carries TRBV11-3 and TRBJ1-1; 8 bases are shared with TRBD1. Germline loops: CDR1 SGHNT, CDR2 YENEEA. The CDR3 loop spans 18 amino acids. V lost 1 base, J lost 1 base, and 11 bases stayed unmatched. The CDR3 nucleotides are TGTGCCAGCAGCTTAGGAGACAGGGGCCCCGGTCGGAACACTGAAGCTTTCTTT. It specifies CASSLGDRGPGRNTEAFF.

The genes are TRBV3-1 (or the pseudogene TRBV3-2) and TRBJ2-1; 12 nucleotides align to TRBD2. Looked up from germline, CDR1 is LGHDT and CDR2 is YNNKEL (reference sequence). The junction had 11 bases not matched to a gene; V was cut back by 1 base and J by 7 bases. This CDR3 comprises 18 residues. CDR3 residues: CASSQGLGGLAGGNEQFF. The CDR3, as DNA: TGTGCCAGCAGCCAAGGGCTAGGAGGGCTAGCGGGAGGGAATGAGCAGTTCTTC.

The CDR3 DNA reads TGTGCCAGCAGCTCTCCGGGACAGGGAAGATGGGAGACCCAGTACTTC. Protein sequence: CASSSPGQGRWETQYF. The chain carries TRBV7-2 and TRBJ2-5, with 9 bases aligning to TRBD1. This CDR3 contains 16 residues. V dropped 4 bases and J dropped 5; count of bases not matched to a gene: 11. Germline-derived CDR1 and CDR2 are SGHTA and FQGNSA.

The CDR3, as DNA: TGTGCCAGCAGCTCGAGCAACAGGGGGAATTCACCCCTCCACTTT. It encodes CASSSSNRGNSPLHF. This chain joins TRBV7-3 and TRBJ1-6, with TRBD1 matching over 8 bases. Per germline, CDR1 SGHTA and CDR2 FQGTGA. V lost 4 bases to trimming and J lost 7 bases; unmatched junction nucleotides: 6. The CDR3 loop spans 15 amino acids.

This clone has just a few counts. The chain combines TRBV3-1 (or the pseudogene TRBV3-2) with TRBJ1-4, with a possible D match to TRBD1 (5 bases). The CDR3 contains 15 residues. In germline, CDR1 is LGHDT, CDR2 YNNKEL (reference sequence). V lost 1 base to trimming and J lost 3 bases, with 9 bases between them. Here the CDR3 DNA reads TGTGCCAGCAGCCAAGGCCCAGGGTCTAATGAAAAACTGTTTTTT. Amino acids: CASSQGPGSNEKLFF.

DNA of the CDR3: TGCGCCAGCAGCGATCCACAGGGGGATGACGAAAAACTGTTTTTT. This sequence encodes CASSDPQGDDEKLFF. The chain employs TRBV5-1 and TRBJ1-4; 8 bases fit TRBD1. This CDR3 is built from 15 residues. Looked up from germline, CDR1 is SGHRS and CDR2 is YFSETQ. J gave up 8 bases and V 4 bases, and 10 bases lay outside the gene matches.

This sequence joins TRBV27 and TRBJ1-3; D may be TRBD1 (5 bases). The V and J ends lost 6 bases and 4 bases respectively, with 13 bases between them. In germline, CDR1 is MNHEY, CDR2 SMNVEV (reference sequence). The CDR3 runs to 14 residues. CDR3: CASRIQGAGNTIYF. The CDR3 DNA reads TGTGCCAGCAGGATTCAGGGCGCCGGAAACACCATATATTTT.

This sequence joins TRBV4-2 and TRBJ1-3; 7 bases align to TRBD1. Looked up from germline, CDR1 is LGHNA and CDR2 is YNFKEQ. J gave up 4 bases and V 0 bases, and 9 bases lay outside the gene matches. The CDR3 is 17 residues long. CDR3 sequence reads: CASSQDLKGAIGNTIYF. The CDR3, as DNA: TGTGCCAGCAGCCAAGATCTGAAGGGGGCGATAGGAAACACCATATATTTT.

The chain is built from TRBV11-1 and TRBJ1-6, with 8 bases lining up with TRBD1. The CDR3 length is 16 residues. Germline-derived CDR1 and CDR2 are SGHAT and FQDESV (reference sequence). J gave up 0 bases and V 5 bases, and 3 bases lay outside the gene matches. For the CDR3, the DNA is TGTGCCAGCAGCCCCGACAGGGGCTCCTATAATTCACCCCTCCACTTT. This sequence encodes CASSPDRGSYNSPLHF.

The rearrangement joins TRBV28 to TRBJ2-7; D is unresolved. This CDR3 region has 12 residues. V was cut by 5 bases and J by 4 bases, with 9 bases left in between. The germline V gene encodes CDR1 MDHEN and CDR2 SYDVKM. The CDR3 region has the DNA TGTGCCAGCAGTGGATACAGTTACGAGCAGTACTTC. Translated: CASSGYSYEQYF. Supplemented by reference TRBV28 and TRBJ2-7, the full variable domain reads DVKVTQSSRYLVKRTGEKVFLECVQDMDHENMFWYRQDPGLGLRLIYFSYDVKMKEKGDIPEGYSVSREKKERFSLILESASTNQTSMYLCASSGYSYEQYFGPGTRLTVT.

The chain recombines TRBV6-2 or TRBV6-3 with TRBJ2-7; 9 bases map to TRBD2. Germline V gene data show CDR1 as MNHEY and CDR2 as SVGEGT. The CDR3 runs 16 residues. V gave up 0 bases and J gave up 2 bases; unmatched junction bases: 5. Here the CDR3 reads CASSYSKLAGAYEQYF. Written as DNA, the CDR3 is TGTGCCAGCAGTTACTCGAAACTAGCGGGTGCCTACGAGCAGTACTTC.

Concerning this clone: In the same sample, other DNA sequences code for this CDR3. This rearrangement joins TRBV7-3 to TRBJ1-1; D is unresolved. CDR1 is SGHTA, CDR2 FQGTGA, per germline. V lost 5 bases and J lost 1, with 8 bases in between. The CDR3 loop spans 13 amino acids. CDR3: CASSLQKNTEAFF. CDR3 DNA: TGTGCCAGCAGCCTCCAGAAGAACACTGAAGCTTTCTTT.

The CDR3, as DNA: TGTGCCAGCAGCGGGGACAGGGGGCGAGGTGGCTACACCTTC. Protein: CASSGDRGRGGYTF. The gene calls are TRBV9 and TRBJ1-2; TRBD1 matches at 12 bases. With 3 bases clipped from V and 7 bases from J, the junction kept 4 bases outside the gene matches. Per the germline V gene, CDR1 is SGDLS and CDR2 is YYNGEE. The CDR3 is 14 residues long.

V and J are TRBV28 and TRBJ2-7, with D perhaps matching TRBD1 (6 bases). This CDR3 region has 15 residues. CDR1 is MDHEN, CDR2 SYDVKM, per germline. Trimming cost V 4 bases and J 9 bases, with 22 bases left between them. In DNA, the CDR3 is TGTGCCAGCAGTTCCCCCGGCAGGGGAATTTTCGGGCAGTACTTC. It translates to CASSSPGRGIFGQYF.

V and J are TRBV30 and TRBJ2-1; 10 bases align to TRBD2. The CDR3 is made up of 14 amino acids. From germline, CDR1 is GTSNPN and CDR2 SVGIG (reference sequence). V was pared by 4 bases and J by 4 bases, with 4 bases of the junction left unmatched. Here the CDR3 reads CAWTKTSGYNEQFF. CDR3 DNA sequence: TGTGCCTGGACGAAGACTAGCGGGTACAATGAGCAGTTCTTC.

The chain has TRBV7-2 and TRBJ1-1; 10 bases line up with TRBD1. Trimming removed 0 bases from V and 10 bases from J; junction bases left unmatched: 5. The CDR3 spans 14 residues. Germline V gene data show CDR1 as SGHTA and CDR2 as FQGNSA. DNA for the CDR3: TGTGCCAGCAGCTTAGCGTGGGACAGGGGACCAGCTTTCTTT. Translated, it gives CASSLAWDRGPAFF.

This chain uses TRBV11-2 with TRBJ2-7, with D perhaps TRBD1 (6 bases). The CDR3 sequence is 14 residues long. The germline gives CDR1 SGHAT, CDR2 FQNNGV. Deletions cut 6 bases from V and 0 bases from J, with 12 bases between. Here the CDR3 DNA reads TGTGCCAGCAGACCTCAGGGGACCTCCTACGAGCAGTACTTC. Translating gives CASRPQGTSYEQYF.

This chain connects TRBV28 to TRBJ1-1, with D maybe TRBD1 (6 bases). V lost 3 bases, J lost 11 bases, and 13 bases lay in between. Per the germline V gene, CDR1 is MDHEN and CDR2 is SYDVKM. There are 12 residues in the CDR3. CDR3 coding DNA: TGTGCCAGCAGTTTTGGCGGGGGCATCGCTTTCTTT. Its translation: CASSFGGGIAFF.

The rearrangement links TRBV30 to TRBJ2-7; 7 bases are shared with TRBD2. Looked up from germline, CDR1 is GTSNPN and CDR2 is SVGIG (reference sequence). The junction had 4 bases not matched to a gene; V was cut back by 2 bases and J by 3 bases. This CDR3 has 13 residues. This CDR3 reads CAWSRSGIYEQYF. In DNA, the CDR3 is TGTGCCTGGAGTCGGAGCGGGATCTACGAGCAGTACTTC.

V and J are TRBV7-3 and TRBJ2-5; perhaps TRBD2 as D (7 bases). This CDR3 has 12 amino acids. Per the germline V gene, CDR1 is SGHTA and CDR2 is FQGTGA. V was shortened by 5 bases and J by 7 bases, with 11 bases between the two germline ends. The CDR3 DNA follows: TGTGCCAGCAGCGAAAGGGGGGGGACCCAGTACTTC. This gives the protein CASSERGGTQYF.